The T cell receptor (beta chain) under discussion was sequenced for a study of T cell responses to AZD1222 COVID-19 vaccine (TCRdb year 2021). Concerning the study at large: A total of 233 trial participants underwent TCR sequencing, of whom some 210 received two doses of AZD1222 and about 26 received two doses of the MenACWY control vaccine. Trial participants were enrolled into age subgroups of 18-55, 56-69 and 70-plus years, which contained 148, 28 and 57 TCR-sequenced participants, respectively.

At the junction V is shortened by 6 bases and J by 2 bases, with 9 bases in between. The CDR3, cysteine through phenylalanine, is 13 amino acids long. Only the CDR3 DNA stays, 39 bases, in frame from base 1. In the germline V gene, CDR1 corresponds to KGHSH and CDR2 to LQKENI. A word on this clone: The antigen this receptor binds is unknown. The record has no base qualities; no much larger clone is one base away. Other DNA sequences from this sample encode an identical CDR3 as well.

In the paper's terms, the time point label means: baseline before first vaccination. This specimen's treatment or condition label, interpreted: meningococcal conjugate vaccine given as trial control. The vaccinee samples were drawn from two UK trials, COV001 and COV002, one of which was a single-blind randomized controlled phase 2/3 trial testing AZD1222 (ChAdOx1 nCoV-19) in healthy adults. For TCRbeta chain sequencing, PBMC samples from trial participants were taken at day 0 and at day 28 after the second dose. General conclusions and limits of the study: Reportedly, close to half of the unique spike-specific TCRs recognized epitopes lying outside the regions that are mutated in the B.1.351 and B.1.1.7 variants. The 56-69-year group was small, and its depth increase did not reach significance, likely because of low power. The whole spike protein was spanned by vaccine-associated CD4 TCRs, and dominant responses were seen in regions 160-218 and 743-854. Participants were mostly white British, with more females than males. The authors suggested clonal diversity may have been underestimated. Only five or six AZD1222 recipients were SARS-CoV-2 seropositive at baseline, limiting conclusions about previously exposed vaccinees. Because no day 14 peak-response samples were available, repertoires were characterized only after the peak T cell response. After two AZD1222 doses, both the breadth and the depth of spike-specific TCRs were significantly higher than at day 0 and than in MenACWY recipients.

The CDR3 regions of human TCRbeta chains were analyzed by immunosequencing. Concerning the study's data processing: TCRs in the repertoires were matched against a reference library of SARS-CoV-2-specific TCRs that had been generated with the MIRA antigen-specificity platform. Breadth was defined as the fraction of unique TCRs that were SARS-CoV-2-associated. Depth was defined as the fraction of total T cells that were SARS-CoV-2-associated. Using the MIRA data, every spike-specific TCR was mapped to the spike region that the TCR reacted to and assigned to either a CD4 or a CD8 class. Log10-transformed breadth and depth values were compared by one-way ANOVA with Sidak's multiple comparisons tests. Drawn from immuneACCESS, this table holds only the in-frame rearrangements with V and J called that TCRdb kept. Clones are partly lost; checked studies trace under half to an unresolved V gene and leave the rest unexplained. V and J calls and clone size follow that table, whereas D and trimming were derived from the DNA. Here the sample has hundreds of thousands of clones; 85% to 95% occur a single time. 0.9% to 1.1% of the sample lies in the top ten.

This sequence originates from an adult in good health. This material consisted of peripheral blood, taken on day 0 of MenACWY control vaccination. The rearranged chain carries TRBV18 and TRBJ2-3; the D gene cannot be named for sure. The CDR3 protein is CASSPGLTDTQYF. The DNA sequence reads TGTGCCAGCTCCCCGGGCCTCACAGATACGCAGTATTTT. Supplemented by the reference TRBV18 and TRBJ2-3 proteins around the CDR3, the complete variable domain is NAGVMQNPRHLVRRRGQEARLRCSPMKGHSHVYWYRQLPEEGLKFMVYLQKENIIDESGMPKERFSAEFPKEGPSILRIQQVVRGDSAAYFCASSPGLTDTQYFGPGTRLTVL.